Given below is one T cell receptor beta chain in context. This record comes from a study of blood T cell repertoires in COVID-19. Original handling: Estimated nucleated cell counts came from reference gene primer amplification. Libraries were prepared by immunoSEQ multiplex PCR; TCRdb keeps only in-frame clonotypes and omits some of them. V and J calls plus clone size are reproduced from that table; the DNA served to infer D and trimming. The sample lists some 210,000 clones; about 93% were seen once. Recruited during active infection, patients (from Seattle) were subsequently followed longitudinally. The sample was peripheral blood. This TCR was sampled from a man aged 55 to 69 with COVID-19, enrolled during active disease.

CDR3 DNA: TGTGCCAGCTCACCACCGGGACATAACACCGGGGAGCTGTTTTTT. Translated, it gives CASSPPGHNTGELFF. The chain links TRBV18 to TRBJ2-2; a possible D gene is TRBD1 (6 bases). Germline V gene lookup returns CDR1 KGHSH and CDR2 LQKENI. The CDR3 sequence is 15 residues long. Trimming took 0 bases from V and 2 from J, leaving 7 bases between them.